The source of this TCR beta chain is a study of cytomegalovirus exposure and HLA in healthy donors. PCR was performed using 60 Vbeta and 13 Jbeta primers. The table came from immunoSEQ multiplex PCR; TCRdb's copy has only in-frame clones and leaves some out. Of about 140,000 clones detected, around three quarters appear once; the ten largest clones hold 6.5%. Findings and caveats of the study: The majority of TCR sequences were rare, yet some public TCRs appeared in many donors.

The germline V and J ends were trimmed by 6 bases and 1 base, with 8 bases remaining between them. Germline loops: CDR1 SEHNR, CDR2 FQNEAQ (reference sequence). There are 13 residues in the CDR3. Concerning this clone: As yet, its antigen is unknown.

The sequence was collected from a man between 35 and 55 years old in good health and CMV-seropositive. The chain links TRBV7-9 to TRBJ2-3; D gene ambiguous. The sequencing input was PBMCs. This CDR3 reads CASSRPGTDTQYF. The CDR3 region has the DNA TGTGCCAGCAGTCGTCCGGGCACAGATACGCAGTATTTT. Full variable domain (remainder filled in from reference TRBV7-9 and TRBJ2-3): DTGVSQNPRHKITKRGQNVTFRCDPISEHNRLYWYRQTLGQGPEFLTYFQNEAQLEKSRLLSDRFSAERPKGSFSTLEIQRTEQGDSAMYLCASSRPGTDTQYFGPGTRLTVL.